Below, one TCR beta chain is given with its context. This clonotype was seen a handful of times. The target of this receptor is not known. One base away there is no much larger clone; base qualities are not given. In the ophthalmopathy patients, disease was moderately to severely active, with a Clinical Activity Score of 3 or more, a NOSPECS grade of 4 or more, and a duration of less than 3 months. Patients with uncontrolled infections, other autoimmune diseases, pregnancy or lactation were excluded. Diagnoses relied on clinical symptoms, serum thyroxine and TRAb, thyroid ultrasound and orbital computed tomography. PBMCs were separated from roughly 9.3 ml of fresh peripheral blood using Ficoll-Paque density gradient centrifugation. Trizol reagent was used to extract total RNA, and RNA quality was then checked on an Agilent 2100 Bioanalyzer. These data come from a study of T cells in Graves' hyperthyroidism and ophthalmopathy (dated by TCRdb to between 2019 and 2020). Notes on the research overall: Peripheral blood samples were taken at initial diagnosis, before any treatment was given. A discovery cohort of roughly 96 patients, roughly 45 with Graves' ophthalmopathy and 57 with stable Graves' hyperthyroidism, was used to find distinguishing TCR V-J signatures. Prospective prediction of ophthalmopathy was tested in an independent validation cohort of 18 to 20 hyperthyroidism patients and some 17 patients who later progressed to ophthalmopathy. The 75 to 100 discovery patients were divided at random into training and test sets in a 7:3 ratio. In addition, the study compared T-cell repertoires in thyroid tissue and in blood from a handful of Graves' hyperthyroidism patients. After blood sampling, hyperthyroidism patients were treated with methimazole at a starting dose of 30 mg daily, and ophthalmopathy patients were treated with high-dose intravenous methylprednisolone. According to the paper, TCR Vbeta CDR3 sequencing was carried out on over 130 peripheral blood samples, which came from 40 to 45 ophthalmopathy, about 75 hyperthyroidism and roughly 17 progressor patients.

Trimming costs V 0 bases and J 0 bases, and their ends lie 7 bases apart. The germline V gene encodes CDR1 LNHDA and CDR2 SQIVND (reference sequence). The cysteine opens and the phenylalanine closes a CDR3 of 15 amino acids. Only the CDR3 DNA is retained, 45 bases long and in frame from the first base. Overall study results and their limits: A 13 V-J signature model separated ophthalmopathy from stable hyperthyroidism, with about 88% sensitivity and approximately 81% specificity in cross-validation and 80%/75% in testing. In validation, the model predicted progression to ophthalmopathy a median of 6.5 months before onset, with about 64% sensitivity and about 72% specificity. Most expanded thyroid clonotypes (frequency above 0.001) were also detected in blood, a finding suggesting that blood repertoires may reflect thyroid immune responses. Sample size was not statistically predetermined, and blinding of investigators to group allocation was not performed.

TCR beta CDR3 regions were amplified from RNA transcripts. For the first round of RT-PCR on the TCR CDR3, the HTBI primer set was used together with the Qiagen OneStep RT-PCR kit. The libraries were constructed in a second round of multiplex PCR and then size-selected and purified. Sequencing of the libraries was done on an Illumina HiSeq2000 using paired-end 100 bp reads. In the authors' own workflow: SOAPnuke was used to process the raw data, throwing out any read that contained adapters or uncalled bases, had a mean Phred below 15, or lacked an exact constant-primer or identifier match. COPE v1.2.5 was used to merge the high-quality paired reads, and each unique nucleotide sequence was defined as a clonotype. MiTCR v1.1 was used to align the clonotypes against IMGT TRBV, TRBD and TRBJ reference segments. The analysis was restricted to V-J combinations with a frequency above 0.0001, which together covered over 99% of the repertoires. A TCS score was defined as the ratio between F50 (clonal expansion) and ExV (chaos), using BLOSUM62-based TCRdist between CDR3 peptides within each V-J. Welch's t-statistics and random forest reduced roughly 530 V-J features to 13, which were used in a naive Bayes classifier (R e1071). Using fastp at Q25 and MiXCR, TCRdb reprocessed the public reads and kept productive beta chains. A single entry per CDR3 protein holds the most common genes and DNA from its merged rows. The V and J calls and clone size come from TCRdb's table, not from the authors' own analysis. The sample contains over 300,000 distinct CDR3 sequences, 12% to 15% of them found a single time. The ten largest clones represent 30% to 35% of the sample.

The sequence links TRBV19 to TRBJ2-3; no D gene call is confident. This clonotype originated in a woman in her thirties or forties with Graves' ophthalmopathy. Source material: blood. At the DNA level, the sequence is TGTGCCAGTAGTATAGATTGGGCTAGCACAGATACGCAGTATTTT. Its coded protein is CASSIDWASTDTQYF. Supplemented by the reference TRBV19 and TRBJ2-3 proteins around the CDR3, the complete variable domain is DGGITQSPKYLFRKEGQNVTLSCEQNLNHDAMYWYRQDPGQGLRLIYYSQIVNDFQKGDIAEGYSVSREKKESFPLTVTSAQKNPTAFYLCASSIDWASTDTQYFGPGTRLTVL.